Listed below are T cell receptor beta chains from one sample, sequenced in a study of CD8 T cells in Susac syndrome. In TCRdb, the immunoSEQ multiplex PCR reads were re-called with MiXCR into one record per CDR3 protein. The sample records 75,000 to 95,000 distinct CDR3 sequences, 90% to 97% being singletons. Sequencing used CD8+ T cells from PBMCs. These receptors were obtained from a human donor with Susac syndrome. Both conserved end residues are part of each CDR3. The order of the fields is V gene, J gene, CDR3 protein.

V gene: TRBV4-3
J gene: TRBJ2-4
CDR3 protein: CASSQGTGLAKNIQYF

V gene: TRBV7-8
J gene: TRBJ2-3
CDR3 protein: CASSTPGGATDTQYF

V gene: TRBV20-1
J gene: TRBJ2-7
CDR3 protein: CSALDRTYEQYF

V gene: TRBV29-1
J gene: TRBJ2-3
CDR3 protein: CSVVKVTSTDTQYF

V gene: TRBV20-1
J gene: TRBJ1-1
CDR3 protein: CSASPTGENTEAFF

V gene: TRBV7-7
J gene: TRBJ2-2
CDR3 protein: CASSLQRTGELFF

V gene: TRBV6-6
J gene: TRBJ2-4
CDR3 protein: CASTPTGKGPIQYF

V gene: TRBV6-5
J gene: TRBJ1-2
CDR3 protein: CASSYLDSSYGYTF

V gene: TRBV30
J gene: TRBJ2-2
CDR3 protein: CACIGVGELFF

V gene: TRBV19
J gene: TRBJ2-5
CDR3 protein: CASSPRGDRETQYF

V gene: TRBV18
J gene: TRBJ1-4
CDR3 protein: CASSPDRNQYEKLFF

V gene: TRBV24-1
J gene: TRBJ2-3
CDR3 protein: CATSESGTADTQYF

V gene: TRBV20-1
J gene: TRBJ2-1
CDR3 protein: CSAEDYERGPNNEQFF

V gene: TRBV7-9
J gene: TRBJ2-5
CDR3 protein: CASSRVRGYGQETQYF